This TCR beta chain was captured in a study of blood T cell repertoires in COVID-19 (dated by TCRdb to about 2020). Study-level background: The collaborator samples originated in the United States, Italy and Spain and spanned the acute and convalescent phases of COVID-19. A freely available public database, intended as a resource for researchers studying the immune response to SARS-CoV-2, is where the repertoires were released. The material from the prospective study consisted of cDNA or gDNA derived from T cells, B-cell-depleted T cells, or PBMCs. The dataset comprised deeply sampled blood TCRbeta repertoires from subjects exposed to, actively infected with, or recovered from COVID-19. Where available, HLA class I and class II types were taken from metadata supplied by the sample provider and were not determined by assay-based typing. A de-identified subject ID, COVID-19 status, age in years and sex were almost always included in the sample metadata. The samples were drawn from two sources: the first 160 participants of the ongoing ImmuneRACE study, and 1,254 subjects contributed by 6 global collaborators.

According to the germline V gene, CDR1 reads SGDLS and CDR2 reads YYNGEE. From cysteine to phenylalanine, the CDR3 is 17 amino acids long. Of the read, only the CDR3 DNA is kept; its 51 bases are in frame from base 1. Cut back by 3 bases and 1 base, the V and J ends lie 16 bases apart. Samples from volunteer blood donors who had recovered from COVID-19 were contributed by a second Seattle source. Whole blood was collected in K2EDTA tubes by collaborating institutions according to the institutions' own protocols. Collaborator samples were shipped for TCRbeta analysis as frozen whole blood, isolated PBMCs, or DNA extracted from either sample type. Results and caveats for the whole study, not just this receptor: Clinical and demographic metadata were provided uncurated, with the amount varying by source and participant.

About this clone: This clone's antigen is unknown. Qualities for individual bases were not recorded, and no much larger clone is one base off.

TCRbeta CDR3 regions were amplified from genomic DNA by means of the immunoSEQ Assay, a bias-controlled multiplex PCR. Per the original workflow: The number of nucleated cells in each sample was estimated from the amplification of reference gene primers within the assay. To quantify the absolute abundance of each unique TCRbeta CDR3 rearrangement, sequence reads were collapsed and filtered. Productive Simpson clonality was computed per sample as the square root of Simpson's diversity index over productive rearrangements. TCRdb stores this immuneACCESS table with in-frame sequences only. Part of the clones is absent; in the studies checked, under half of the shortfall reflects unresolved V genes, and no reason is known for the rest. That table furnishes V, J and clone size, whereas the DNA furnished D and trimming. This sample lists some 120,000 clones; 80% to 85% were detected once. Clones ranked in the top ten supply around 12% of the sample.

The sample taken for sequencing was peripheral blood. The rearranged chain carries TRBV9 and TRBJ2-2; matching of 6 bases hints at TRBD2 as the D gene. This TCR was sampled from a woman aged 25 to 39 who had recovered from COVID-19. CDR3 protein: CASSAQVSGGNTGELFF. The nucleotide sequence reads TGTGCCAGCAGCGCCCAAGTTAGCGGAGGGAACACCGGGGAGCTGTTTTTT.